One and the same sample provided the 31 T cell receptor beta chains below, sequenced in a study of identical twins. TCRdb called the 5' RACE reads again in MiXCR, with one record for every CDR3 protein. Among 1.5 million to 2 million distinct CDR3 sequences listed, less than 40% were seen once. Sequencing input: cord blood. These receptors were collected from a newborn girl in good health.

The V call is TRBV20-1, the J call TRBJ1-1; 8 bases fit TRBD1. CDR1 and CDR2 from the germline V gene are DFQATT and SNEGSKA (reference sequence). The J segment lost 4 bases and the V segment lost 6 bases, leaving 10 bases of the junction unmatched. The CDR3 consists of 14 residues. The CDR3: CSAARQGRSTEAFF. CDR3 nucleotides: TGCAGTGCCGCGAGACAGGGGAGGTCCACTGAAGCTTTCTTT.

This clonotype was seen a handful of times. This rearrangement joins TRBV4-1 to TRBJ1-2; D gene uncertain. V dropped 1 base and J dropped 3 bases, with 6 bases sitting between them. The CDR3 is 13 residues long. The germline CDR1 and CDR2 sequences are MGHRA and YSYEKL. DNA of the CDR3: TGCGCCAGCAGCCAAGTAAACGACTATGGCTACACCTTC. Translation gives CASSQVNDYGYTF.

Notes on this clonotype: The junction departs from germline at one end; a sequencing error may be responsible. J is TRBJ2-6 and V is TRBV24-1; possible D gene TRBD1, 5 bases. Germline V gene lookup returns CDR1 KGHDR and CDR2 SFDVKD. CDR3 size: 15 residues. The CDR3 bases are TGTGCCACCAGTGATCAGAGCTCTGGGGCCGACGTCCTGACTTTC. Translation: CATSDQSSGADVLTF.

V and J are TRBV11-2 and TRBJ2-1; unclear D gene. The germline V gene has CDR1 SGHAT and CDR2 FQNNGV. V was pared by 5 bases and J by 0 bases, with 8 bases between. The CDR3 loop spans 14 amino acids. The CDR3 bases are TGTGCCAGCAGCCCGGAGAGCTCCTACAATGAGCAGTTCTTC. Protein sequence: CASSPESSYNEQFF.

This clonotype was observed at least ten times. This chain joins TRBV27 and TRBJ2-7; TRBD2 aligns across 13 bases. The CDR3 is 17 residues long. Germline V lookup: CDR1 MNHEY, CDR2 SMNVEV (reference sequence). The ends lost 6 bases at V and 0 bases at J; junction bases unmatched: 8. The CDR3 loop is CASRTWTSGRSSYEQYF. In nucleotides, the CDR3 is TGTGCCAGCAGAACCTGGACTAGCGGGAGAAGCTCCTACGAGCAGTACTTC.

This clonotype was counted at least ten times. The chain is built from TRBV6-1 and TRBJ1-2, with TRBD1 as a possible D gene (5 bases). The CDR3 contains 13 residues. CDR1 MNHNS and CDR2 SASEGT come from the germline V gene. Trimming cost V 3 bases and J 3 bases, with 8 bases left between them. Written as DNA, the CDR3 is TGTGCCAGCAGTGAGGGGGGGTACTATGGCTACACCTTC. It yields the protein CASSEGGYYGYTF.

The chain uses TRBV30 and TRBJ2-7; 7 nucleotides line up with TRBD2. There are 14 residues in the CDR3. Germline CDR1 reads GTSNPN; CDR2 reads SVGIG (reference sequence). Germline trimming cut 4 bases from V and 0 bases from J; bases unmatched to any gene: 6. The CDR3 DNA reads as TGTGCCTGGACCCTGGGAGGGAGCTCCTACGAGCAGTACTTC. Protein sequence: CAWTLGGSSYEQYF.

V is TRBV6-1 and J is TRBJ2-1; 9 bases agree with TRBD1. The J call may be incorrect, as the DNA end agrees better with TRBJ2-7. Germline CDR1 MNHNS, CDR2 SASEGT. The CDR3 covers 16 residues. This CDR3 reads CASRLQGATGYNEQYF. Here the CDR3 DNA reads TGTGCCAGCAGGCTACAGGGGGCCACAGGGTACAATGAGCAGTACTTC.

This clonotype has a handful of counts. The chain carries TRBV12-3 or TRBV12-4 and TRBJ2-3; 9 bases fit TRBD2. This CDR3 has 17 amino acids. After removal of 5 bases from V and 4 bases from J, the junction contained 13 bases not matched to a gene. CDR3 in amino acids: CASSPGQLAGLADTQYF. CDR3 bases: TGTGCCAGCAGTCCCGGCCAACTAGCGGGTCTTGCAGATACGCAGTATTTT.

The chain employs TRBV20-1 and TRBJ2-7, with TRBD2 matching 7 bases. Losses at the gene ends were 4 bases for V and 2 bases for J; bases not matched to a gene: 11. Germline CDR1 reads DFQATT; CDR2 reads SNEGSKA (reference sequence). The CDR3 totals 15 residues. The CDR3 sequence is CSATLTSDGAYEQYF. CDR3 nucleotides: TGCAGTGCTACCCTAACTAGCGACGGCGCCTACGAGCAGTACTTC.

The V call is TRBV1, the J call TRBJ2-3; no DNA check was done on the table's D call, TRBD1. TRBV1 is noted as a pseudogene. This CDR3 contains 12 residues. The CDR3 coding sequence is TGCACCAGCAGCCAAGGGGCGGATACGCAGTATTTT. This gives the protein CTSSQGADTQYF.

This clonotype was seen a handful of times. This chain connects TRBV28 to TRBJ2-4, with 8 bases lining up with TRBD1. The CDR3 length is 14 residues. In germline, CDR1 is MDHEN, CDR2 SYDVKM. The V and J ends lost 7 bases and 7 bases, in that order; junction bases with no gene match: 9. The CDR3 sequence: CASTGQGWGNIQYF. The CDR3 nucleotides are TGTGCCAGCACCGGACAGGGCTGGGGTAACATTCAGTACTTC.

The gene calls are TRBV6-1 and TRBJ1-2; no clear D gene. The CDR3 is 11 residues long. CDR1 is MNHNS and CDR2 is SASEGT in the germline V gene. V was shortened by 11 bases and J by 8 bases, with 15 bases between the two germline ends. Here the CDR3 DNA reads TGTGCCGGATTAATGGGGTTGGGCTACACCTTC. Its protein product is CAGLMGLGYTF.

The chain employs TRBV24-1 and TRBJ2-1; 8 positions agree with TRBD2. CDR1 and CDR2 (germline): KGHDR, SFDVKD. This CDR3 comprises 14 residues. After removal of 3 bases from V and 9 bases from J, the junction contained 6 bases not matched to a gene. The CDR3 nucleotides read TGTGCCACCAGTGATCCGTCGGGGGGGACTGAGCAGTTCTTC. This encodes CATSDPSGGTEQFF.

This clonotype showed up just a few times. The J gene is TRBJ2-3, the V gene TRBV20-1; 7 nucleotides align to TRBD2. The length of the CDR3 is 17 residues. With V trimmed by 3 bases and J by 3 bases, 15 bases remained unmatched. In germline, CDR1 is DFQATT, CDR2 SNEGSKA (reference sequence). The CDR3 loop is CSASPREPSGYTDTQYF. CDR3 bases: TGCAGTGCTAGCCCCCGTGAGCCTAGCGGATATACAGATACGCAGTATTTT.

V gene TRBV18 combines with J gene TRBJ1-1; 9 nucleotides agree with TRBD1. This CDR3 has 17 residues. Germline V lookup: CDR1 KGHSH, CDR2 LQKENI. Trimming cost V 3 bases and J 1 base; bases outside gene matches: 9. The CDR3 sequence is CASSPGQGRVGNTEAFF. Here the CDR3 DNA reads TGTGCCAGCTCACCGGGACAGGGAAGGGTGGGGAACACTGAAGCTTTCTTT.

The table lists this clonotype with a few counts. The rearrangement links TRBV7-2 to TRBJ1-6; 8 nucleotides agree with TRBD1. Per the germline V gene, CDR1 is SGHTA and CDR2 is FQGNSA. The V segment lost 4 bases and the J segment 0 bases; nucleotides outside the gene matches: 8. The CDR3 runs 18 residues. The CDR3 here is CASSSDREVGSYNSPLHF. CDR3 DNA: TGTGCCAGCAGCTCGGACAGGGAGGTGGGCTCCTATAATTCACCCCTCCACTTT.

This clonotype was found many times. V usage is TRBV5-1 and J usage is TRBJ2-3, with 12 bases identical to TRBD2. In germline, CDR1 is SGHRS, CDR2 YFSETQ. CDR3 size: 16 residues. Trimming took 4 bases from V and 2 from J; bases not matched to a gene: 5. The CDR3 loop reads CASSSGLAGITDTQYF. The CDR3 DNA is TGCGCCAGCAGCAGTGGACTAGCGGGGATCACAGATACGCAGTATTTT.

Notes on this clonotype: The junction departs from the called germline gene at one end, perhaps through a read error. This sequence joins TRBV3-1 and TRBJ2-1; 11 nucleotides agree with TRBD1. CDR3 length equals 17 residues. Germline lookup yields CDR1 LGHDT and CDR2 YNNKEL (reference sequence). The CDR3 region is CDSSPNLGTGGYNEQFF. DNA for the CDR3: TGTGACAGCAGCCCAAATTTAGGGACAGGGGGATACAATGAGCAGTTCTTC.

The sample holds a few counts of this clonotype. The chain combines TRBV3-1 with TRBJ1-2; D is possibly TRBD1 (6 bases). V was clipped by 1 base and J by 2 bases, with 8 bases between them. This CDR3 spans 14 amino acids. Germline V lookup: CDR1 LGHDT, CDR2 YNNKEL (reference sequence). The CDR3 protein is CASSQVTGNYGYTF. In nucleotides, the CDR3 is TGTGCCAGCAGCCAAGTCACAGGGAACTATGGCTACACCTTC.

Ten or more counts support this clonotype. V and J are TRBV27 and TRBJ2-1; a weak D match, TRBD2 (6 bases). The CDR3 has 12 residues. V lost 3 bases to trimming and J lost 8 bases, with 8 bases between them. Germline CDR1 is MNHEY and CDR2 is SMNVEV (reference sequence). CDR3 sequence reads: CASSFWGDEQFF. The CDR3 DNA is TGTGCCAGCAGTTTTTGGGGGGATGAGCAGTTCTTC.

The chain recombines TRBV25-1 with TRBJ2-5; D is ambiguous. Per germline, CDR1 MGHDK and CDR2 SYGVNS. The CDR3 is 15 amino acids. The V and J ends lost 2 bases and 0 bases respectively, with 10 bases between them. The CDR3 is CASSENSWYQETQYF. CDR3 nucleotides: TGTGCCAGCAGTGAAAACTCTTGGTACCAAGAGACCCAGTACTTC.

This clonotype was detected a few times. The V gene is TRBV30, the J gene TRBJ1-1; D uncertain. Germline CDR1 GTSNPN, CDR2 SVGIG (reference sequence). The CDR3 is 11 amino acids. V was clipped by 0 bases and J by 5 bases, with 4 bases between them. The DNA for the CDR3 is TGTGCCTGGAGTGTATTGACTGAAGCTTTCTTT. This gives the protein CAWSVLTEAFF.

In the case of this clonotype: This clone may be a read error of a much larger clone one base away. Written as DNA, the CDR3 is TGCAGCGTTGAAGGGGACAGGGCTTACGAGCAGTTCTTC. Its translation: CSVEGDRAYEQFF. The gene calls are TRBV29-1 and TRBJ2-1; 9 bases line up with TRBD1. The CDR3 spans 13 residues. J gave up 10 bases and V 1 base, and 5 bases lay outside the gene matches. Germline V gene sequence: CDR1 SQVTM, CDR2 ANQGSEA.

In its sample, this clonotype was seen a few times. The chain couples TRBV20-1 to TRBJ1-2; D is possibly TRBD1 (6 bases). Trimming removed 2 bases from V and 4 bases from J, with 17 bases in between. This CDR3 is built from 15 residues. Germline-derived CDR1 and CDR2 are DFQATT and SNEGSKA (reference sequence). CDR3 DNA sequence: TGCAGTGCTAGAACCATCGGGGGGCGCGGCTATGGCTACACCTTC. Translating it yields CSARTIGGRGYGYTF.

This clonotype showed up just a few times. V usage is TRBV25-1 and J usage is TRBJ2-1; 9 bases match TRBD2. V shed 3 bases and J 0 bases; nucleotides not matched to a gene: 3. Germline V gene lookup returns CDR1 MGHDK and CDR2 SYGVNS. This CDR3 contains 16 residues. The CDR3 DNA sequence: TGTGCCAGCAGTGATATGCGGGGGGGCTCCTACAATGAGCAGTTCTTC. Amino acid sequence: CASSDMRGGSYNEQFF.

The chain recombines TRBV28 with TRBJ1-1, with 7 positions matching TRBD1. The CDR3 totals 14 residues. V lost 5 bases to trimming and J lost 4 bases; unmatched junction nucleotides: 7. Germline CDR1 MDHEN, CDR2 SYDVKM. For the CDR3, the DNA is TGTGCCAGCAGTAGTTTAGGGACAGTCACTGAAGCTTTCTTT. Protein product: CASSSLGTVTEAFF.

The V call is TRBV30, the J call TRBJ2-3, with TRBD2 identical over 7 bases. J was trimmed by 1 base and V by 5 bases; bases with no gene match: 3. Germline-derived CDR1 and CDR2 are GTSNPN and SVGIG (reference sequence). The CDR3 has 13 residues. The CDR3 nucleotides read TGTGCCTGGGAGCGGGGCGGCACAGATACGCAGTATTTT. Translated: CAWERGGTDTQYF.

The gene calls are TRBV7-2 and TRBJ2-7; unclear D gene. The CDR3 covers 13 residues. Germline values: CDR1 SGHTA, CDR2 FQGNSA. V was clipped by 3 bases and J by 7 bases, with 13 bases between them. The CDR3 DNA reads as TGTGCCAGCAGCTTCAGCCCCCCGAATGAGCAGTACTTC. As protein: CASSFSPPNEQYF.

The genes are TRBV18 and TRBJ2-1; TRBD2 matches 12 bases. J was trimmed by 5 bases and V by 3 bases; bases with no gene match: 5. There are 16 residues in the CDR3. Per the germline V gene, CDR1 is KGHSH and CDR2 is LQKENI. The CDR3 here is CASSPLGLAGNNEQFF. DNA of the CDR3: TGTGCCAGCTCACCCCTCGGACTAGCGGGAAACAATGAGCAGTTCTTC.

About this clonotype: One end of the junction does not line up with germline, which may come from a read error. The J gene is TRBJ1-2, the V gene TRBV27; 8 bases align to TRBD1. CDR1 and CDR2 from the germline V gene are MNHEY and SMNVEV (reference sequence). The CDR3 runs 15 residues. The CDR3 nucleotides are TGTGCCAGCGGTTTCGGGACAGGAATCTCCTATGGCTACACCTTC. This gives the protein CASGFGTGISYGYTF.